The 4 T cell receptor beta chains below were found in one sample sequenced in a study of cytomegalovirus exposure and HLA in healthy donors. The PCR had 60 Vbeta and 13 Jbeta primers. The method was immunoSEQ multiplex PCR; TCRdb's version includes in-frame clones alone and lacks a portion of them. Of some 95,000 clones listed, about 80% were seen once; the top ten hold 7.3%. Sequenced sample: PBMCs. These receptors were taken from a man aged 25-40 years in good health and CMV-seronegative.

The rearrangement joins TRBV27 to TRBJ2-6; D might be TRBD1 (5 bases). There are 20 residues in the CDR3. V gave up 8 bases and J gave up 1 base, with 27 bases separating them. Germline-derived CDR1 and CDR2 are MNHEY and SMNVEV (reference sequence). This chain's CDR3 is CASDLTAKRTDGSGANVLTF. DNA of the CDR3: TGTGCCAGCGATCTGACAGCCAAGAGGACCGATGGGTCTGGGGCCAACGTCCTGACTTTC.

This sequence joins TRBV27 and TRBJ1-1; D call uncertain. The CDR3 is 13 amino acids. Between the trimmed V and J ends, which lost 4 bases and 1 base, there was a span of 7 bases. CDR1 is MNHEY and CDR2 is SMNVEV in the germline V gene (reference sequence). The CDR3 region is CASSWAENTEAFF. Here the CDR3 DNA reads TGTGCCAGCAGTTGGGCAGAGAACACTGAAGCTTTCTTT.

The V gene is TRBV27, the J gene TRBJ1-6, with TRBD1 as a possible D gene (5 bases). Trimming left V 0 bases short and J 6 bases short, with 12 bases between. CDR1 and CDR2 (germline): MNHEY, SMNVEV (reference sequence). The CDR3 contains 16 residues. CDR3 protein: CASSLSMAGSNSPLHF. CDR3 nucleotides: TGTGCCAGCAGTTTATCGATGGCAGGGTCTAATTCACCCCTCCACTTT.

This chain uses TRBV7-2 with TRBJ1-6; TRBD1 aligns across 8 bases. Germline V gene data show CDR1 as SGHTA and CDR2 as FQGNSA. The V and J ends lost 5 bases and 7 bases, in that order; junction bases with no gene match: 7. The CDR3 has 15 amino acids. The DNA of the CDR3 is TGTGCCAGCAGCCCAGGGGGCGGCTTGAATTCACCCCTCCACTTT. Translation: CASSPGGGLNSPLHF.